This T cell receptor beta chain was identified in a study of shared clonotypes between healthy human individuals. Whole-study results and caveats: The low donor count limited represented genetic and exposure-history diversity.

This CDR3 spans 15 amino acids. Trimming removed 0 bases from V and 5 bases from J; junction bases left unmatched: 4. In germline, CDR1 is SGHRS, CDR2 YFSETQ. Every unsorted PBMC PCR replicate was loaded with approximately 0.3 ug DNA, approximately 30,000 T cell genomes. Here immunoSEQ multiplex PCR was the method, and the copy in TCRdb shows in-frame clones only, minus some. The profile shows around 500,000 clones, roughly 85% of them singletons. Details on this clone: The antigen remains undetermined.

The donor cohort consisted entirely of Caucasian adults residing in Nashville, Tennessee. Sequenced sample: PBMCs. The gene calls are TRBV5-1 and TRBJ2-2; 7 bases align to TRBD1. This TCR came from a woman in her 40s in good health. Some clones in this sample may be carry-over from other donors' samples. CDR3 protein: CASSLALQGTGELFF. DNA of the CDR3: TGCGCCAGCAGCTTGGCCTTACAGGGGACCGGGGAGCTGTTTTTT.